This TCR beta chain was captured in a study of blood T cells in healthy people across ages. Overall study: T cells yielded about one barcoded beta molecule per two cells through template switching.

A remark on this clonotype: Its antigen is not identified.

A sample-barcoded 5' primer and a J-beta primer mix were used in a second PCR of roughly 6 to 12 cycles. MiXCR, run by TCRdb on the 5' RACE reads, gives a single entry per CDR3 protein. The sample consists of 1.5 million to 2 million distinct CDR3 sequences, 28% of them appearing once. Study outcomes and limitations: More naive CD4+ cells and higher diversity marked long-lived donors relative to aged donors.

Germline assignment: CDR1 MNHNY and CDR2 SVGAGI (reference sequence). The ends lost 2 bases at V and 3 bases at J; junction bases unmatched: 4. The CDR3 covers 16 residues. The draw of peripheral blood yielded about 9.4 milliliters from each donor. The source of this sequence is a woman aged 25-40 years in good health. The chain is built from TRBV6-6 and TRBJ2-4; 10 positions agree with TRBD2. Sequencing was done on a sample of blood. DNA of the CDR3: TGTGCCAGCAGTTACGTTAGCGGGGGGTTCAAAAACATTCAGTACTTC. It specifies CASSYVSGGFKNIQYF.